This T cell receptor (beta chain) was identified in a study of response to subunit inactivated influenza vaccine. Findings and limits, study-wide: New T cells are recruited in small numbers by each seasonal influenza vaccination, according to the authors' suggestion.

MiXCR was run by TCRdb on the RT-PCR reads, yielding one entry per CDR3 protein. The sample consists of around 190,000 distinct CDR3 sequences, 13% to 15% of them appearing once. CDR1 SEHNR and CDR2 FQNEAQ come from the germline V gene (reference sequence). The CDR3 spans 16 residues. Losses at the gene ends were 4 bases for V and 1 base for J; bases not matched to a gene: 6. This clonotype was recorded many times. Its specificity is not known. The rearrangement uses TRBV7-9 and TRBJ2-5; 10 bases line up with TRBD2. Sequencing was performed on CD8+ T cells sorted from PBMCs, taken roughly 5 days after vaccination. The clonotype comes from a man aged 45 to 65 who received an inactivated influenza vaccine. CDR3 DNA sequence: TGTGCCAGCAGCTCCAGACTAGCGGGCCTCCAAGAGACCCAGTACTTC. Its translation: CASSSRLAGLQETQYF.